The 13 T cell receptor beta chains in this list originate from one sample, sequenced in a study of prognosis after radiotherapy for stage I lung cancer. The authors amplified TCR beta CDR3 from genomic DNA using two-round multiplex PCR. Used in first-round PCR were primers specific to each TRBV and TRBJ gene. TCRdb re-analysed the multiplex PCR reads in MiXCR, keeping a single row per CDR3 protein. The sample lists approximately 22,000 distinct CDR3 sequences, approximately 43% seen once, with 30% to 35% in the top ten. The material was PBMCs, obtained before or after stereotactic body radiation therapy (not recorded which). These receptors were collected from a donor over 45 with non-small cell lung cancer.

This clonotype is termed medium-sized (0.01 to 0.1%). This chain connects TRBV11-2 to TRBJ2-1, with D perhaps given as TRBD1 or TRBD2 (6 bases each). The V gene's germline CDR1 is SGHAT and CDR2 FQNNGV. The CDR3 runs to 13 residues. The V end lost 8 bases, the J end lost 10 bases, and 18 bases lay between the germline ends. In DNA, the CDR3 is TGTGCCAGCGCGGTCTTGGGGGCGGGGGAGCAGTTCTTC. Protein product: CASAVLGAGEQFF.

By sample share, this clonotype is medium-sized. This chain uses TRBV3-1 with TRBJ2-3; a weak D match, TRBD2 (6 bases). In germline, CDR1 is LGHDT, CDR2 YNNKEL (reference sequence). V shed 3 bases and J shed 0 bases, with 13 bases lying between them. This CDR3 spans 16 amino acids. DNA for the CDR3: TGTGCCAGCAGCCATCGTAGCGGAGCTAGCACAGATACGCAGTATTTT. Protein product: CASSHRSGASTDTQYF.

This clonotype is categorized as medium-sized. J is TRBJ1-6 and V is TRBV28, with TRBD1 matching over 10 bases. The CDR3 spans 15 residues. Germline CDR1 and CDR2: MDHEN and SYDVKM. V gave up 5 bases and J gave up 7 bases; unmatched junction bases: 5. The chain's CDR3 is CASSRDRGGNSPLHF. Here the CDR3 DNA reads TGTGCCAGCAGTAGGGACAGGGGAGGGAATTCACCCCTCCACTTT.

The genes are TRBV7-2 and TRBJ2-1; 8 positions match TRBD2. V was clipped by 6 bases and J by 6 bases; unmatched bases: 16. CDR1 is SGHTA and CDR2 is FQGNSA in the germline V gene. The CDR3 has 17 amino acids. Written as DNA, the CDR3 is TGTGCCAGCAGATACGGGACTAGAGGGAGGAGGGTCAATGAGCAGTTCTTC. It specifies CASRYGTRGRRVNEQFF.

The chain has TRBV27 and TRBJ2-1; the match to TRBD2 covers 11 bases. With 7 bases clipped from V and 7 bases from J, the junction kept 15 bases outside the gene matches. This CDR3 comprises 17 residues. Germline CDR1 MNHEY, CDR2 SMNVEV (reference sequence). CDR3 coding DNA: TGTGCCAGCATACCCTCGACTAGCGGGATCCTGGGGAATGAGCAGTTCTTC. It encodes CASIPSTSGILGNEQFF.

This clonotype was observed at least ten times. The rearrangement links TRBV11-3 to TRBJ2-1, with 14 bases fitting TRBD2. Germline values: CDR1 SGHNT, CDR2 YENEEA. This CDR3 is built from 16 residues. V trimming: 5 bases; J trimming: 7 bases; junction bases outside the gene matches: 7. The CDR3 protein is CASSPRGLAGANEQFF. The CDR3 DNA follows: TGTGCCAGCAGCCCTCGGGGACTAGCGGGAGCAAATGAGCAGTTCTTC.

The chain carries TRBV24-1 and TRBJ2-1; TRBD2 aligns across 11 bases. The CDR3 has 13 amino acids. Germline V gene data show CDR1 as KGHDR and CDR2 as SFDVKD. The J segment lost 10 bases and the V segment lost 12 bases, leaving 10 bases of the junction unmatched. CDR3 bases: TGTGCCTCCGGGACTAGCGGTTTGGAAGAGCAGTTCTTC. This codes for CASGTSGLEEQFF.

CDR3 coding DNA: TGTGCCAGCAGCCCACTTAGAAGAGCTTACAGGGAATCTAACTATGGCTACACCTTC. This codes for CASSPLRRAYRESNYGYTF. This sequence joins TRBV6-1 and TRBJ1-2; D is perhaps TRBD1 (6 bases). Germline V gene lookup returns CDR1 MNHNS and CDR2 SASEGT. V was clipped by 6 bases and J by 0 bases, with 26 bases between them. This CDR3 is 19 amino acids long.

This sequence joins TRBV28 and TRBJ2-3; D gene unclear. With 10 bases removed from V and 5 bases from J, the gap between germline ends came to 13 bases. Germline assignment: CDR1 MDHEN and CDR2 SYDVKM. CDR3 length: 12 amino acids. The CDR3, as DNA: TGTGCCATCACCGAGACTGTAGATACGCAGTATTTT. Its protein product is CAITETVDTQYF.

This clonotype was observed at least ten times. The chain couples TRBV20-1 to TRBJ2-1; TRBD1 agrees at 8 bases. The CDR3 consists of 16 residues. The V and J ends lost 2 bases and 0 bases, in that order; junction bases with no gene match: 6. Germline loops: CDR1 DFQATT, CDR2 SNEGSKA (reference sequence). CDR3 DNA: TGCAGTGCTAGACCCCAGGGGGCTATCTCCTACAATGAGCAGTTCTTC. Translation: CSARPQGAISYNEQFF.

This clonotype was found many times. The chain links TRBV12-3 or TRBV12-4 to TRBJ2-1; 10 nucleotides agree with TRBD2. The CDR3 contains 16 residues. Unmatched junction bases numbered 7, after V lost 8 bases and J lost 0 bases. CDR3 bases: TGTGCCAGCGTGGCTAGCGGGAGCTTCTCCTACAATGAGCAGTTCTTC. It is translated as CASVASGSFSYNEQFF.

This clonotype was detected many times. The genes are TRBV28 and TRBJ1-2; D is uncertain. Trimming stripped 6 bases from V and 0 bases from J, with 11 bases between. The CDR3 has 14 residues. Looked up from germline, CDR1 is MDHEN and CDR2 is SYDVKM. This chain's CDR3 is CASRASQANYGYTF. In nucleotides, the CDR3 is TGTGCCAGCAGGGCATCCCAAGCTAACTATGGCTACACCTTC.

This clonotype was observed many times. J is TRBJ2-3 and V is TRBV7-9, with D possibly being TRBD2 (6 bases). The CDR3 spans 12 residues. Germline loops: CDR1 SEHNR, CDR2 FQNEAQ (reference sequence). With 1 base removed from V and 12 bases from J, the gap between germline ends came to 11 bases. DNA of the CDR3: TGTGCCAGCAGCTTAGATTGGGACTCCCAGTATTTT. Its protein is CASSLDWDSQYF.